This T cell receptor (beta chain) was found in a study of blood T cells in healthy people across ages. This clonotype was seen more than once but under ten times. Antigen unknown. A J-beta primer mix and a sample-barcoded 5' primer were used in a second PCR of roughly 6 to 11 cycles. Template switching added a 12-random-nucleotide identifier to every cDNA molecule. TCRdb re-analysed the 5' RACE reads in MiXCR, keeping a single row per CDR3 protein. The table includes 600,000 to 900,000 distinct CDR3 sequences, 20% to 30% detected once. Study-level results: In these data, TCR beta diversity tracked strongly with naive T cell percentage. Observed TCR beta diversity per million T cells went down as age went up. This fall followed a roughly linear course with age.

CDR3 length equals 14 residues. Trimming removed 3 bases from V and 3 bases from J, with 12 bases in between. Looked up from germline, CDR1 is WSHSY and CDR2 is SAAADI. The sample was also linked to a second study, of T cells of mothers and their children.

The rearrangement joins TRBV10-2 to TRBJ2-7; no clear D gene. Sequencing was done on a sample of blood. The origin of this receptor is a boy between 10 and 17 years old in good health. CDR3 sequence: CASSEVPSYYEQYF. The CDR3 DNA sequence: TGCGCCAGCAGTGAAGTCCCTAGTTACTACGAGCAGTACTTC.